The 20 T cell receptor beta chains reported below all come from one sample, sequenced in a study of OX40 agonist ivuxolimab in advanced cancers. The repertoire was sequenced with immunoSEQ multiplex PCR; TCRdb's copy has only in-frame clones and lacks some. Here the sample spans about 78,000 clones, 92% being singletons. The starting material was CD4+ or CD8+ T cells sorted from blood, obtained in a trial of the OX40 agonist ivuxolimab. Every receptor here comes from an adult with an advanced solid tumor such as melanoma, head and neck, liver or kidney cancer.

The CDR3 sequence is CSVEVGPSRSGYTF. DNA of the CDR3: TGCAGCGTTGAAGTTGGCCCCAGTCGTTCGGGCTACACCTTC. J is TRBJ1-2 and V is TRBV29-1; no firm D call. This CDR3 comprises 14 residues. Trimming took off 1 base at V and 8 bases at J, with 17 bases between the two ends. Germline V gene sequence: CDR1 SQVTM, CDR2 ANQGSEA.

This rearrangement joins TRBV5-8 to TRBJ1-5; 7 bases map to TRBD1. Germline assignment: CDR1 SGHTS and CDR2 YDEGEE. The J segment lost 7 bases and the V segment lost 1 base, leaving 11 bases of the junction unmatched. This CDR3 is built from 16 residues. The CDR3 region is CASSLLYGQGGQPQHF. CDR3 DNA: TGTGCCAGCAGCTTGTTATATGGCCAGGGGGGACAGCCCCAGCATTTT.

V is TRBV5-6 and J is TRBJ1-4; maybe TRBD1 (5 bases). The germline CDR1 and CDR2 sequences are SGHDT and YYEEEE. The CDR3 length is 13 residues. Trimming pared 0 bases from V and 8 bases from J, leaving 8 bases between. Here the CDR3 reads CASSLGGGEKLFF. The CDR3 nucleotides read TGTGCCAGCAGCTTGGGGGGCGGGGAAAAACTGTTTTTT.

V gene TRBV6-6 combines with J gene TRBJ2-3; 11 nucleotides align to TRBD2. The trim removed 1 base at V and 0 bases at J, leaving 0 bases unmatched. CDR3 length: 16 residues. Germline loops: CDR1 MNHNY, CDR2 SVGAGI (reference sequence). The CDR3 bases are TGTGCCAGCAGTTACTGGACTAGCGGGAGCACAGATACGCAGTATTTT. Translation: CASSYWTSGSTDTQYF.

The rearrangement uses TRBV18 and TRBJ2-5; no clear D. This CDR3 has 14 amino acids. Germline V CDR1 and CDR2: KGHSH, LQKENI. The V and J ends lost 1 base and 4 bases respectively, with 10 bases between them. CDR3 bases: TGTGCCAGCTCACCACGACCTGGGCGAGAGACCCAGTACTTC. This encodes CASSPRPGRETQYF.

This clone was detected only a few times. The J gene is TRBJ1-5, the V gene TRBV7-9, with D uncertain. This CDR3 is built from 15 residues. Trimming removed 3 bases from V and 0 bases from J, with 9 bases in between. CDR1 is SEHNR and CDR2 is FQNEAQ in the germline V gene (reference sequence). This CDR3 reads CASSFGSFSNQPQHF. For the CDR3, the DNA is TGTGCCAGCAGCTTCGGCAGTTTTAGCAATCAGCCCCAGCATTTT.

The chain uses TRBV5-1 and TRBJ2-6; D not resolved. The CDR3 length is 17 residues. Germline V gene sequence: CDR1 SGHRS, CDR2 YFSETQ. V was shortened by 0 bases and J by 0 bases, with 10 bases between the two germline ends. CDR3 coding DNA: TGCGCCAGCAGCTTGGAACGACAAAACTCTGGGGCCAACGTCCTGACTTTC. Protein: CASSLERQNSGANVLTF.

The J gene is TRBJ1-2, the V gene TRBV19; possible D gene TRBD1, 6 bases. The V gene's germline CDR1 is LNHDA and CDR2 SQIVND (reference sequence). The CDR3 totals 16 residues. The germline V and J ends were trimmed by 4 bases and 3 bases, with 18 bases remaining between them. The CDR3: CASSRGAGQQYYGYTF. The CDR3 coding sequence is TGTGCCAGTAGTAGGGGGGCAGGACAGCAGTACTATGGCTACACCTTC.

This sequence joins TRBV7-9 and TRBJ2-5; 8 nucleotides line up with TRBD2. The J call is in doubt because the DNA end fits TRBJ2-7 better. This CDR3 contains 15 residues. Germline V gene data show CDR1 as SEHNR and CDR2 as FQNEAQ (reference sequence). CDR3 sequence (DNA): TGTGCCAGCAGCCCCAAAAGCGGGAGCTCCTACGAGCAGTACTTC. Residues: CASSPKSGSSYEQYF.

J is TRBJ1-1 and V is TRBV5-1; D is possibly TRBD1 (5 bases). V was cut by 4 bases and J by 3 bases, with 13 bases left in between. CDR3 length: 14 residues. Per the germline V gene, CDR1 is SGHRS and CDR2 is YFSETQ. The CDR3 sequence is CASSRGTADTEAFF. CDR3 coding DNA: TGCGCCAGCAGCCGGGGGACCGCGGACACTGAAGCTTTCTTT.

This rearrangement joins TRBV5-6 to TRBJ1-2; 7 bases fit TRBD1. This CDR3 contains 19 residues. Germline V gives CDR1 SGHDT, CDR2 YYEEEE. The junction had 18 bases not matched to a gene; V was cut back by 4 bases and J by 0 bases. CDR3 DNA sequence: TGTGCCAGCAGCCGGGTGGGAGGTCGGGACAGTGCCTCTAACTATGGCTACACCTTC. Protein product: CASSRVGGRDSASNYGYTF.

The gene calls are TRBV7-9 and TRBJ2-5, with 10 bases identical to TRBD2. The CDR3 is made up of 14 amino acids. V shed 8 bases, J shed 4 bases, and the junction held 7 bases outside the gene matches. CDR1 is SEHNR and CDR2 is FQNEAQ in the germline V gene (reference sequence). The CDR3 DNA reads as TGTGCCAGCTCGCTAGCGGGAGTTGGAGAGACCCAGTACTTC. Translating it yields CASSLAGVGETQYF. Full variable domain (remainder filled in from reference TRBV7-9 and TRBJ2-5): DTGVSQNPRHKITKRGQNVTFRCDPISEHNRLYWYRQTLGQGPEFLTYFQNEAQLEKSRLLSDRFSAERPKGSFSTLEIQRTEQGDSAMYLCASSLAGVGETQYFGPGTRLLVL.

The genes are TRBV19 and TRBJ2-1; 10 nucleotides match TRBD2. From germline, CDR1 is LNHDA and CDR2 SQIVND (reference sequence). Losses at the gene ends were 6 bases for V and 7 bases for J; bases not matched to a gene: 18. The CDR3 has 18 residues. The CDR3 protein is CASSGPRAGLATGNEQFF. DNA for the CDR3: TGTGCCAGTAGCGGCCCCCGCGCGGGACTAGCGACGGGGAATGAGCAGTTCTTC.

The rearrangement links TRBV2 to TRBJ2-7, with D perhaps matching TRBD2 (5 bases). In germline, CDR1 is SNHLY, CDR2 FYNNEI. The V gene lost 7 bases and the J gene lost 0 bases, with 10 bases spanning the gap. This CDR3 is built from 13 residues. CDR3 loop: CASIAGISYEQYF. CDR3 coding DNA: TGTGCCAGCATCGCCGGGATCTCCTACGAGCAGTACTTC.

The chain recombines TRBV25-1 with TRBJ1-6; D is undetermined. V was shortened by 5 bases and J by 9 bases, with 14 bases between the two germline ends. The CDR3 runs 14 residues. The germline V gene has CDR1 MGHDK and CDR2 SYGVNS. The CDR3 here is CASSLPEWVSPLHF. The CDR3 bases are TGTGCCAGCAGTCTCCCGGAATGGGTTTCACCCCTCCACTTT.

The chain has TRBV6-5 and TRBJ2-3; TRBD2 might be the D (5 bases). The CDR3 sequence is 12 residues long. The ends were cut back, 6 bases at V and 9 bases at J, with 13 bases in the middle. Germline V gene lookup returns CDR1 MNHEY and CDR2 SVGAGI. CDR3 coding DNA: TGTGCCAGCAGCTCGATCGGGGAAACGCAGTATTTT. Its translation is CASSSIGETQYF.

The chain carries TRBV28 and TRBJ1-2; tentative D call: TRBD1 (5 bases). CDR3 size: 16 residues. V gave up 2 bases and J gave up 3 bases, with 16 bases separating them. Germline CDR1 reads MDHEN; CDR2 reads SYDVKM. The CDR3 loop reads CASSLGRGGGDYGYTF. CDR3 bases: TGTGCCAGCAGTTTAGGAAGGGGAGGAGGTGACTATGGCTACACCTTC.

J is TRBJ1-2 and V is TRBV10-1, with D possibly TRBD1 on 5 matching bases. The germline V and J ends were trimmed by 6 bases and 8 bases, with 16 bases remaining between them. Germline CDR1 reads WNHNN; CDR2 reads SYGVQD (reference sequence). The CDR3 is made up of 13 amino acids. CDR3 protein: CASSLTTVGGYTF. DNA for the CDR3: TGCGCCAGCAGCCTGACGACAGTCGGAGGCTACACCTTC.

The genes are TRBV14 and TRBJ2-3; either TRBD1 or TRBD2 may supply D (5 bases each). CDR3 size: 16 residues. Germline CDR1 is SGHDN and CDR2 is FVKESK. Trimming stripped 4 bases from V and 0 bases from J, with 14 bases between. Written as DNA, the CDR3 is TGTGCCAGCAGCCTTCTTCAGGGACCAAGCACAGATACGCAGTATTTT. It specifies CASSLLQGPSTDTQYF.

In its sample, this clone was seen a few times. The chain carries TRBV5-5 and TRBJ1-5; D uncertain. This CDR3 region has 12 residues. V dropped 4 bases and J dropped 6 bases, with 8 bases sitting between them. Germline CDR1 SGHKS, CDR2 YYEKEE (reference sequence). The CDR3: CASSPMGQPQHF. CDR3 DNA: TGTGCCAGCAGCCCTATGGGTCAGCCCCAGCATTTT.